The 19 T cell receptor beta chains presented below share a single source sample, sequenced in a study of T-cell memory formation after mild COVID-19. One entry per CDR3 protein results from TCRdb running MiXCR on the 5' RACE reads. The data show about 560,000 distinct CDR3 sequences, roughly a sixth seen once. Sequenced material: PBMCs or a T cell subset sorted from them (not recorded which). The receptors come from an adult woman who had mild COVID-19 (a few samples of this study predate the infection). Cell type and time point are not known.

The V and J genes are TRBV29-1 and TRBJ2-7; the D gene is possibly TRBD2 (5 bases). V was clipped by 1 base and J by 4 bases, with 11 bases between them. CDR1 is SQVTM and CDR2 is ANQGSEA in the germline V gene. This CDR3 contains 13 residues. The CDR3 DNA sequence: TGCAGCGTTGAAGCGGGCACGGGATACGAGCAGTACTTC. It encodes CSVEAGTGYEQYF.

A few counts support this clonotype. As DNA, the CDR3 is TGTGCCAGCAGCCAAGATCCCCAGGGGGGAGTCTATGGCTACACCTTC. Translated: CASSQDPQGGVYGYTF. The chain carries TRBV14 and TRBJ1-2, with 7 bases that match TRBD1. The CDR3 has 16 residues. Germline CDR1 SGHDN, CDR2 FVKESK. With 0 bases clipped from V and 4 bases from J, the junction kept 8 bases outside the gene matches.

There are many counts of this clonotype. V usage is TRBV7-8 and J usage is TRBJ2-3; 7 bases line up with TRBD2. In germline, CDR1 is SGHVS, CDR2 FQNEAQ. J lost 1 base, V lost 5 bases, and 9 bases had no gene match. The CDR3 totals 16 residues. The CDR3 region is CASSPFGGGGTDTQYF. The CDR3 DNA reads TGTGCCAGCAGCCCCTTTGGGGGGGGGGGCACAGATACGCAGTATTTT.

The chain links TRBV12-5 to TRBJ2-2; TRBD1 agrees at 9 bases. This CDR3 comprises 13 residues. V lost 6 bases, J lost 6 bases, and 2 bases stayed unmatched. Germline lookup yields CDR1 LGHNT and CDR2 FRNRAP. The CDR3 region is CASGRDRAGELFF. DNA for the CDR3: TGTGCTAGTGGCCGGGACAGGGCCGGGGAGCTGTTTTTT.

V gene TRBV3-1 combines with J gene TRBJ2-5, with 7 bases aligning to TRBD1. CDR3 size: 14 residues. V was clipped by 4 bases and J by 5 bases; unmatched bases: 7. CDR1 is LGHDT, CDR2 YNNKEL, per germline (reference sequence). CDR3 nucleotide sequence: TGTGCCAGCAGCCGGGACAGTTCGGGTGAGACCCAGTACTTC. Its protein is CASSRDSSGETQYF.

This clonotype was seen a handful of times. One end of the junction is discordant with germline, which a read error may explain. The rearrangement links TRBV7-2 to TRBJ2-7; weak D call: TRBD2 (5 bases). This CDR3 comprises 12 residues. Germline V gene lookup returns CDR1 SGHTA and CDR2 FQGNSA. This chain's CDR3 is CASSIDYQTGEF. CDR3 DNA: TGTGCCAGCAGCATCGATTACCAAACCGGGGAGTTC.

The genes are TRBV12-3 or TRBV12-4 and TRBJ1-2; possibly TRBD1 for D (5 bases). V dropped 5 bases and J dropped 1 base, with 20 bases sitting between them. The CDR3 has 17 residues. CDR3 nucleotides: TGTGCCAGCAGTGTGACAGCTCCTAGCGGGTATAACTATGGCTACACCTTC. It encodes CASSVTAPSGYNYGYTF.

This clonotype occurred a few times. The V call is TRBV7-9, the J call TRBJ2-7; 10 bases match TRBD1. The CDR3 runs 15 residues. Trimming took 5 bases from V and 6 from J; bases not matched to a gene: 10. In germline, CDR1 is SEHNR, CDR2 FQNEAQ (reference sequence). The CDR3 region has the DNA TGTGCCAGCAGCAGGACCGGGACAGGGGTCTTCGAGCAGTACTTC. Protein sequence: CASSRTGTGVFEQYF.

This clonotype was recorded a few times. V usage is TRBV5-1 and J usage is TRBJ1-1; TRBD1 is a possible D gene (5 bases). The CDR3 totals 15 residues. CDR1 is SGHRS, CDR2 YFSETQ, per germline. V was cut by 4 bases and J by 2 bases, with 15 bases left in between. CDR3 protein: CASSPNGAVNTEAFF. The CDR3 region has the DNA TGCGCCAGCAGCCCAAACGGGGCGGTTAACACTGAAGCTTTCTTT. The full variable domain, in which reference TRBV5-1 and TRBJ1-1 provide the parts outside the CDR3, is KAGVTQTPRYLIKTRGQQVTLSCSPISGHRSVSWYQQTPGQGLQFLFEYFSETQRNKGNFPGRFSGRQFSNSRSEMNVSTLELGDSALYLCASSPNGAVNTEAFFGQGTRLTVV.

This clonotype appeared many times. The chain has TRBV7-9 and TRBJ2-1; D gene unclear. This CDR3 is built from 13 residues. Per the germline V gene, CDR1 is SEHNR and CDR2 is FQNEAQ (reference sequence). Trimming cost V 2 bases and J 3 bases, with 5 bases left between them. CDR3 DNA: TGTGCCAGCAGCTTAAACGACTACAATGAGCAGTTCTTC. Its protein product is CASSLNDYNEQFF.

Only a few counts were recorded for this clonotype. The genes are TRBV5-1 and TRBJ2-7; the D gene is possibly TRBD1 (5 bases). The V and J ends lost 4 bases and 5 bases respectively, with 13 bases between them. Germline CDR1 SGHRS, CDR2 YFSETQ. The CDR3 has 13 residues. CDR3 sequence: CASSGPIGDEQYF. The CDR3 DNA follows: TGCGCCAGCAGCGGCCCTATAGGGGACGAGCAGTACTTC.

This chain connects TRBV24-1 to TRBJ1-5; D is undetermined. Per germline, CDR1 KGHDR and CDR2 SFDVKD. CDR3 size: 16 residues. Trimming removed 2 bases from V and 0 bases from J, with 10 bases in between. This chain's CDR3 is CATSDYTVPSNQPQHF. The CDR3 nucleotides read TGTGCCACCAGTGATTACACTGTTCCTAGCAATCAGCCCCAGCATTTT.

In its sample, this clonotype was seen a few times. The J gene is TRBJ2-7, the V gene TRBV15, with unresolved D. CDR1 and CDR2 from the germline V gene are LNHNV and YYDKDF (reference sequence). This CDR3 has 14 amino acids. Trimming removed 1 base from V and 2 bases from J, with 9 bases in between. The CDR3 here is CATSRGGRTYEQYF. Written as DNA, the CDR3 is TGTGCCACCAGCAGAGGTGGCAGGACCTACGAGCAGTACTTC.

The sample holds a few counts of this clonotype. J is TRBJ1-5 and V is TRBV29-1; TRBD1 might be the D (5 bases). The length of the CDR3 is 12 residues. V was cut by 6 bases and J by 4 bases, with 10 bases left in between. Germline V lookup: CDR1 SQVTM, CDR2 ANQGSEA. CDR3 bases: TGCAGCGTCGGACATCTTAATCAGCCCCAGCATTTT. Residues: CSVGHLNQPQHF. The full variable domain, completed using reference TRBV29-1 and TRBJ1-5, is SAVISQKPSRDICQRGTSLTIQCQVDSQVTMMFWYRQQPGQSLTLIATANQGSEATYESGFVIDKFPISRPNLTFSTLTVSNMSPEDSSIYLCSVGHLNQPQHFGDGTRLSIL.

This clonotype was recorded a few times. The rearrangement links TRBV20-1 to TRBJ2-7; possibly TRBD1 for D (6 bases). The V end lost 5 bases, the J end lost 7 bases, and 30 bases lay between the germline ends. This CDR3 contains 17 residues. CDR1 is DFQATT, CDR2 SNEGSKA, per germline (reference sequence). CDR3 nucleotide sequence: TGCAGTGCTGCCCTCCGGGGCAGGGGCAGAGGAGATGGAGAGCAGTACTTC. This gives the protein CSAALRGRGRGDGEQYF.

The rearrangement uses TRBV6-5 and TRBJ2-1; D is perhaps TRBD1 or TRBD2 (5 bases each). This CDR3 spans 16 amino acids. Trimming shortened V by 4 bases and J by 2 bases, and 15 bases separated the two germline ends. The germline CDR1 and CDR2 sequences are MNHEY and SVGAGI. In DNA form, the CDR3 reads TGTGCCAGCAGTTCCCTTCCGGGACGCACCTACAATGAGCAGTTCTTC. It yields the protein CASSSLPGRTYNEQFF.

The table lists this clonotype with a few counts. The V gene is TRBV15, the J gene TRBJ1-5; the D is unclear. The CDR3 is 14 residues long. The V gene's germline CDR1 is LNHNV and CDR2 YYDKDF (reference sequence). Trimming shortened V by 3 bases and J by 6 bases, and 12 bases separated the two germline ends. In DNA, the CDR3 is TGTGCCACCAGCAGGGGAGGGAATAGTCAGCCCCAGCATTTT. This codes for CATSRGGNSQPQHF.

This sequence joins TRBV4-3 and TRBJ2-7; D ambiguous. Trimming took 1 base from V and 2 from J, leaving 21 bases between them. The CDR3 spans 18 residues. Germline CDR1 LGHNA, CDR2 YSLEER. The CDR3 DNA sequence: TGCGCCAGCAGCCAAGCCTTCCCAGTCAGCATGGAACCCTACGAGCAGTACTTC. As protein: CASSQAFPVSMEPYEQYF.

This clonotype was counted between two and nine times. The chain couples TRBV12-3 or TRBV12-4 to TRBJ2-2, with 10 bases that match TRBD2. The CDR3 contains 15 residues. V dropped 7 bases and J dropped 5; count of bases not matched to a gene: 7. CDR3 nucleotide sequence: TGTGCCAGCACTCTAGCGGGAGAGGGGACCGGGGAGCTGTTTTTT. This encodes CASTLAGEGTGELFF.